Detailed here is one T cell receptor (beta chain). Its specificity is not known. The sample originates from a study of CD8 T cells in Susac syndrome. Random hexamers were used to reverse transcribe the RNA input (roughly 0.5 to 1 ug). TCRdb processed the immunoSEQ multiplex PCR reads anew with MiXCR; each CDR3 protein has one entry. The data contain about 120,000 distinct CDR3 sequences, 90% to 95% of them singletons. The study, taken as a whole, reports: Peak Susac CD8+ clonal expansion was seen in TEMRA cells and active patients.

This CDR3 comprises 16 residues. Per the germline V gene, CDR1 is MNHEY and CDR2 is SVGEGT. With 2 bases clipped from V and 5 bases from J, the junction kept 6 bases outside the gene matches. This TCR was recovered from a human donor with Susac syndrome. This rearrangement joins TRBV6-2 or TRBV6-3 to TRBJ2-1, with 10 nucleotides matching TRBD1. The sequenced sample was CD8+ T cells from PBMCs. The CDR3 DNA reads TGTGCCAGCAGTTACAGTCCCGGGACAGGGGACAATGAGCAGTTCTTC. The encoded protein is CASSYSPGTGDNEQFF.